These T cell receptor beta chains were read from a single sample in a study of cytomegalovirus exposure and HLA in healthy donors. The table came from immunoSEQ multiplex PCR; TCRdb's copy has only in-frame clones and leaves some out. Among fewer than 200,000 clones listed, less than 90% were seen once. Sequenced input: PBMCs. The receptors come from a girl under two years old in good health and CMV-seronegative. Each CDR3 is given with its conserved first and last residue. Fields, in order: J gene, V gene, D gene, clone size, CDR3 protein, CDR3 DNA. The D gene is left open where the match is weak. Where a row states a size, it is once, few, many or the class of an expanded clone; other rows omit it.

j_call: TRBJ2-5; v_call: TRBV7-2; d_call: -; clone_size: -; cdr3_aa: CATSGVQETQYF; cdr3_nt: TGTGCCACATCGGGGGTACAAGAGACCCAGTACTTC
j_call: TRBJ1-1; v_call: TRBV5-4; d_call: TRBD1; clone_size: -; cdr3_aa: CASSLKTGSTEAFF; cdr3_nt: TGTGCCAGCAGCTTAAAGACAGGGTCAACTGAAGCTTTCTTT
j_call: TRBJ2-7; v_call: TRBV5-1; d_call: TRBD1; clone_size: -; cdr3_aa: CASTPGQGIPSYEQYF; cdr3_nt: TGCGCCAGCACCCCAGGACAGGGGATCCCCTCCTACGAGCAGTACTTC
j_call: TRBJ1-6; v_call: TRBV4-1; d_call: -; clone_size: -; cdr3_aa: CASSQVSGINSPLHF; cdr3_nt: TGCGCCAGCAGCCAAGTCTCGGGGATTAATTCACCCCTCCACTTT
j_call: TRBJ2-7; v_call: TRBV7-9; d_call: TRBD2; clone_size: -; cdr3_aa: CASSRGLAGGDEQYF; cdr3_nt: TGTGCCAGCAGCCGGGGACTAGCGGGGGGGGACGAGCAGTACTTC
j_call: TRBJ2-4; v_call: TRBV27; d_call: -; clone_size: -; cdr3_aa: CASSLNRQLAKNIQYF; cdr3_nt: TGTGCCAGCAGTTTGAACAGGCAACTAGCCAAAAACATTCAGTACTTC
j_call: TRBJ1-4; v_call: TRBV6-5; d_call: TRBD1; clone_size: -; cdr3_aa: CASSYTGTAPEKLFF; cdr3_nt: TGTGCCAGCAGTTATACCGGGACAGCACCCGAAAAACTGTTTTTT
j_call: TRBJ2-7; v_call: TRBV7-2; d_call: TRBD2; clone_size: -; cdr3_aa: CASSLSGIGEQYF; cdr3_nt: TGTGCCAGCAGCTTAAGCGGGATAGGCGAGCAGTACTTC
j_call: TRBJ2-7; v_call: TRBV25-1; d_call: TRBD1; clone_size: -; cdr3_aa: CASRTEGRGQYEQYF; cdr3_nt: TGTGCCAGCAGGACAGAAGGCAGGGGGCAGTACGAGCAGTACTTC
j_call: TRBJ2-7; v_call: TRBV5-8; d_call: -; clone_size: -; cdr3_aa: CASPHFRQYF; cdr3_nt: TGTGCCAGTCCCCATTTTAGGCAGTACTTC
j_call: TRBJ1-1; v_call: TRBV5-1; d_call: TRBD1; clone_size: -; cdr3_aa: CASRGDTGTGNTEAFF; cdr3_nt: TGCGCCAGCAGAGGGGACACCGGGACAGGGAACACTGAAGCTTTCTTT
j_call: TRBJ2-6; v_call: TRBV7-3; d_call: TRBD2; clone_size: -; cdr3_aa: CASSSPSGGFFGANVLTF; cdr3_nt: TGTGCCAGCAGCTCTCCTAGCGGGGGTTTTTTTGGGGCCAACGTCCTGACTTTC
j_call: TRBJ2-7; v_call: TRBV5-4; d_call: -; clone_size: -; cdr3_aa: CASSSSGTPYEQYF; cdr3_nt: TGTGCCAGCAGCTCCAGCGGAACTCCCTACGAGCAGTACTTC
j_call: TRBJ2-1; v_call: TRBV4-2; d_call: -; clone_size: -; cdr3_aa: CASSPLFRGSYNEQFF; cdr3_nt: TGTGCCAGCAGCCCGCTATTTAGGGGGTCCTACAATGAGCAGTTCTTC
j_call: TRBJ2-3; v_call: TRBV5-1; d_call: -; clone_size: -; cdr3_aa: CASTVQDTDTQYF; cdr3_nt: TGCGCCAGCACGGTCCAGGACACAGATACGCAGTATTTT
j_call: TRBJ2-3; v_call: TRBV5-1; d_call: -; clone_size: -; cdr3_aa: CASSLYGFTDTQYF; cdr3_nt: TGCGCCAGCAGCTTGTACGGGTTCACAGATACGCAGTATTTT
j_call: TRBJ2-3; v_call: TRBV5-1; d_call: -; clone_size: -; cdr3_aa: CASSLGAGSTDTQYF; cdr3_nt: TGCGCCAGCAGCTTGGGTGCGGGGAGCACAGATACGCAGTATTTT
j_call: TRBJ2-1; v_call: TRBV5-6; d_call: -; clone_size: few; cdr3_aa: CASSLGLNNEQFF; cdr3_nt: TGTGCCAGCAGCCTGGGACTTAACAATGAGCAGTTCTTC
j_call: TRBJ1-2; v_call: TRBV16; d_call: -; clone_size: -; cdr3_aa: CASSRRGQNSGGYTF; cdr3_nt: TGTGCCAGCAGCCGACGGGGCCAGAATAGCGGTGGCTACACCTTC
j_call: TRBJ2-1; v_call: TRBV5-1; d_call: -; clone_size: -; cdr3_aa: CASSLLRDLSEQFF; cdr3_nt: TGCGCCAGCAGCTTGTTGCGGGATTTATCTGAGCAGTTCTTC
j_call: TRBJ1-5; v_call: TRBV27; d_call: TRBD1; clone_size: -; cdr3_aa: CASRELGQRQPQHF; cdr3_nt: TGTGCCAGCAGAGAGCTGGGACAGAGGCAGCCCCAGCATTTT
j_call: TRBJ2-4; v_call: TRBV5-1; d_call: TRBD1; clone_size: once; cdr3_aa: CASSLTGTGNIQYF; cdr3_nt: TGCGCCAGCAGCTTGACCGGGACAGGGAACATTCAGTACTTC
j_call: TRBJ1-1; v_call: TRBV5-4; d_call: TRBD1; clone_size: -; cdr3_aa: CASSQWTGGRDTEAFF; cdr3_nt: TGTGCCAGCAGCCAATGGACAGGGGGTCGAGACACTGAAGCTTTCTTT
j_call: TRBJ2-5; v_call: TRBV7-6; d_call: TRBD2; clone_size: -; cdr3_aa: CASSRVAGETQYF; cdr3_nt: TGTGCCAGCAGCCGCGTAGCGGGAGAGACCCAGTACTTC
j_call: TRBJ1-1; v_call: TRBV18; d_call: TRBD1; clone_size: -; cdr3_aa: CASSPRGQGAAEAFF; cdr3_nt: TGTGCCAGCTCACCACGCGGCCAGGGGGCGGCTGAAGCTTTCTTT
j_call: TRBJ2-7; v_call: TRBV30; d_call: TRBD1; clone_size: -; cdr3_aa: CAWSVGTGTYEQYF; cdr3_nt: TGTGCCTGGAGTGTAGGGACAGGTACCTACGAGCAGTACTTC
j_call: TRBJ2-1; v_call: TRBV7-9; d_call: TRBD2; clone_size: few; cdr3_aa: CAHEVAGDYNEQFF; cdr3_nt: TGTGCCCACGAGGTCGCGGGAGACTACAATGAGCAGTTCTTC
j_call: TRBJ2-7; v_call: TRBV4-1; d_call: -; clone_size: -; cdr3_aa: CASSQSYTRTRTNFYEQYF; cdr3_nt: TGCGCCAGCAGCCAGAGCTATACCCGGACTCGCACTAACTTCTACGAGCAGTACTTC
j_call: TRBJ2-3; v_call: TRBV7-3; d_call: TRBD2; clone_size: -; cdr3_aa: CASSSLPGGQSADTQYF; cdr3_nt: TGTGCCAGCAGTTCCCTCCCGGGGGGGCAATCGGCAGATACGCAGTATTTT
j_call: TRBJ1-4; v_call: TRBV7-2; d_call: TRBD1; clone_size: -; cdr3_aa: CASSRQGAEEKLFF; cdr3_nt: TGTGCCAGCAGCCGACAGGGGGCGGAAGAAAAACTGTTTTTT
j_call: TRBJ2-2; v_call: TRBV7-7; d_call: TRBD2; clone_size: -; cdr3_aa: CASSPGLAGNTGELFF; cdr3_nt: TGTGCCAGCAGCCCCGGACTAGCGGGGAACACCGGGGAGCTGTTTTTT